These 16 T cell receptor beta chains originate from one sample sequenced in a study of post-analysis software for immune sequencing data. The antigens of these receptors remain unknown. Findings and caveats of the study: When patients were compared with controls, about five TRBV segments were more frequent, TRBV5-6, TRBV5-1 and TRBV20-1 among them.

The TCR beta cDNA libraries contained unique molecular identifiers. TCRdb ran MiXCR on the PCR reads and lists one entry per CDR3 protein. Among approximately 360,000 distinct CDR3 sequences listed, less than 40% were seen once. Specimen: blood. Receptor source: a girl aged 5-17 years with multiple sclerosis.

This clonotype was counted a few times. The CDR3 loop is CASSYRLLAGTSSYNEQFF. CDR3 coding DNA: TGTGCCAGCAGCTACCGACTACTAGCGGGAACAAGCTCCTACAATGAGCAGTTCTTC. This sequence joins TRBV7-8 and TRBJ2-1, with 10 bases that match TRBD2. Trimming at V came to 4 bases and at J to 0 bases, leaving 12 bases not matched to a gene. Germline-derived CDR1 and CDR2 are SGHVS and FQNEAQ. The CDR3 consists of 19 residues. The full variable domain, completed using reference TRBV7-8 and TRBJ2-1, is GAGVSQSPRYKVAKRGQDVALRCDPISGHVSLFWYQQALGQGPEFLTYFQNEAQLDKSGLPSDRFFAERPEGSVSTLKIQRTQQEDSAVYLCASSYRLLAGTSSYNEQFFGPGTRLTVL.

This rearrangement joins TRBV7-2 to TRBJ2-7, with D possibly being TRBD2 (5 bases). V lost 5 bases and J lost 5, with 16 bases in between. This CDR3 region has 14 residues. The germline V gene has CDR1 SGHTA and CDR2 FQGNSA. This CDR3 reads CASSGPGLCDEQYF. CDR3 DNA: TGTGCCAGCAGCGGCCCAGGACTGTGTGACGAGCAGTACTTC.

The genes are TRBV6-5 and TRBJ1-1, with D perhaps matching TRBD1 (5 bases). The CDR3 has 15 amino acids. Trimming removed 4 bases at V and 5 bases at J, with 17 bases between. Per the germline V gene, CDR1 is MNHEY and CDR2 is SVGAGI. The CDR3 nucleotides read TGTGCCAGCAGTTCTCTCGGAACAAGGGGAACTGAAGCTTTCTTT. This encodes CASSSLGTRGTEAFF.

The chain links TRBV4-3 to TRBJ1-1; D is perhaps TRBD1 (5 bases). V lost 0 bases and J lost 3, with 14 bases in between. The CDR3 contains 16 residues. Germline V gene data show CDR1 as LGHNA and CDR2 as YSLEER. The CDR3 DNA reads TGCGCCAGCAGCCAAGACTGGCGGCCGGGGGACACTGAAGCTTTCTTT. It is translated as CASSQDWRPGDTEAFF.

Comment on this clonotype: Germline is not matched at one junction end, which may reflect a read error. V and J are TRBV20-1 and TRBJ2-3, with 7 positions matching TRBD1. The CDR3 has 12 amino acids. CDR1 and CDR2 (germline): DFQATT, SNEGSKA (reference sequence). The CDR3 sequence: CRARGGADTQYF. CDR3 nucleotides: TGCAGGGCTAGAGGGGGCGCAGATACGCAGTATTTT.

Turning to this clonotype: This may be a read error, as it is one base from a much larger clone. V gene TRBV12-3 or TRBV12-4 combines with J gene TRBJ1-4, with 7 nucleotides matching TRBD1. Trimming at V came to 6 bases and at J to 2 bases, leaving 3 bases not matched to a gene. This CDR3 region has 14 residues. Written as DNA, the CDR3 is TGTGCCAGCAGCCCGGGACAGACTAATGAAAAACTGTTTTTT. This encodes CASSPGQTNEKLFF.

This clonotype was observed many times. This chain joins TRBV27 and TRBJ1-2, with a weak D call TRBD1 (5 bases). Germline values: CDR1 MNHEY, CDR2 SMNVEV (reference sequence). V gave up 5 bases and J gave up 8 bases, with 15 bases separating them. This CDR3 has 13 amino acids. CDR3 amino acids: CASSGVPRGGYTF. The CDR3 DNA reads TGTGCCAGCAGTGGGGTCCCACGGGGCGGCTACACCTTC.

This clonotype occurred a few times. The chain has TRBV11-2 and TRBJ2-5, with TRBD2 identical over 7 bases. The CDR3 totals 15 residues. Germline CDR1 is SGHAT and CDR2 is FQNNGV. J gave up 2 bases and V 1 base, and 4 bases lay outside the gene matches. CDR3 coding DNA: TGTGCCAGCAGCTTAGGTTGGGGAGGGCAAGAGACCCAGTACTTC. Translated, it gives CASSLGWGGQETQYF. The complete variable domain, with remaining parts taken from reference TRBV11-2 and TRBJ2-5, reads EAGVAQSPRYKIIEKRQSVAFWCNPISGHATLYWYQQILGQGPKLLIQFQNNGVVDDSQLPKDRFSAERLKGVDSTLKIQPAKLEDSAVYLCASSLGWGGQETQYFGPGTRLLVL.

The sample holds a few counts of this clonotype. V and J are TRBV29-1 and TRBJ2-7; D gene uncertain. There are 13 residues in the CDR3. Germline V CDR1 and CDR2: SQVTM, ANQGSEA. The V and J ends lost 2 bases and 5 bases respectively, with 13 bases between them. The CDR3 bases are TGCAGCGTTGAACGTATGGGCCAGAACGAGCAGTACTTC. As protein: CSVERMGQNEQYF.

Only a few counts were recorded for this clonotype. This sequence joins TRBV2 and TRBJ1-5, with D unclear. CDR1 SNHLY and CDR2 FYNNEI come from the germline V gene. This CDR3 contains 13 residues. Trimming cost V 8 bases and J 5 bases, with 13 bases left between them. The CDR3 reads CASRTDGDQPQHF. CDR3 DNA sequence: TGTGCCAGCCGAACCGATGGGGATCAGCCCCAGCATTTT.

The V call is TRBV12-3 or TRBV12-4, the J call TRBJ2-2; TRBD1 is a possible D gene (6 bases). Trimming removed 2 bases from V and 6 bases from J, with 10 bases in between. This CDR3 is built from 14 residues. This CDR3 is CASSLYREPGELFF. The CDR3 DNA follows: TGTGCCAGCAGTTTATACAGGGAACCCGGGGAGCTGTTTTTT.

This clonotype has more than one count but fewer than ten. The chain recombines TRBV7-2 with TRBJ2-5, with 8 positions matching TRBD2. The germline V gene encodes CDR1 SGHTA and CDR2 FQGNSA. The V gene end was trimmed by 7 bases and the J gene end by 7 bases; junction bases not matched to a gene: 11. The CDR3 has 14 residues. DNA of the CDR3: TGTGCCAGCACCGGTAGCGGGGAGGTGCGGACCCAGTACTTC. As protein: CASTGSGEVRTQYF.

This clonotype was observed many times. This chain links TRBV20-1 with TRBJ2-5; D unclear. This CDR3 is 12 amino acids long. CDR1 DFQATT and CDR2 SNEGSKA come from the germline V gene (reference sequence). V shed 3 bases and J shed 5 bases, with 10 bases lying between them. CDR3 coding DNA: TGCAGTGCTAGCTCAACGGCGGAGACCCAGTACTTC. It yields the protein CSASSTAETQYF.

Ten or more counts support this clonotype. The chain combines TRBV7-2 with TRBJ2-3; 8 nucleotides align to TRBD2. Germline V CDR1 and CDR2: SGHTA, FQGNSA. The V and J ends lost 2 bases and 4 bases, in that order; junction bases with no gene match: 5. This CDR3 is built from 15 residues. The CDR3 reads CASSLTAGAPDTQYF. In DNA, the CDR3 is TGTGCCAGCAGCTTAACAGCGGGGGCCCCAGATACGCAGTATTTT.

About this clonotype itself: At one of its ends the junction is not consistent with the germline gene, which may arise from a read error. The CDR3 here is CARRLGTGISGERFF. CDR3 nucleotide sequence: TGTGCCAGACGCCTCGGGACAGGGATTTCCGGGGAGCGGTTTTTT. The V and J genes are TRBV7-6 and TRBJ2-2, with 9 bases lining up with TRBD1. This CDR3 is built from 15 residues. Per the germline V gene, CDR1 is SGHVS and CDR2 is FNYEAQ.

The table lists this clonotype with a few counts. The chain couples TRBV6-6 to TRBJ1-1, with 7 bases matching TRBD1. Germline V gene lookup returns CDR1 MNHNY and CDR2 SVGAGI (reference sequence). The CDR3 loop spans 15 amino acids. The trim removed 6 bases at V and 0 bases at J, leaving 7 bases unmatched. CDR3 DNA: TGTGCCAGCAGACCCCCACAGGGGATGAACACTGAAGCTTTCTTT. It yields the protein CASRPPQGMNTEAFF.